This record looks at one TCR beta chain sequence and its context. Its antigen is not known. Through a sample-barcoded 5' primer and a J-beta primer mix, a second PCR was run for 7 to 11 cycles. TCRdb analysed the 5' RACE reads with MiXCR anew, one entry per CDR3 protein. The sample includes about 280,000 distinct CDR3 sequences, roughly 29% of them seen just once. Germline values: CDR1 ENHRY, CDR2 SYGVKD. The CDR3 spans 15 residues. V shed 4 bases, J shed 4 bases, and the junction held 9 bases outside the gene matches. The sample is drawn from a study of blood T cells in healthy people across ages. Study findings and constraints: Calculation of diversity from one million T cells yielded estimates considered to be underestimates. A strong correlation was found between TCR beta diversity and the percentage of naive T cells.

Each sample provided at least 6 micrograms of extracted total RNA. This chain joins TRBV10-3 and TRBJ2-5, with 7 bases identical to TRBD2. The sequence was collected from a woman between 70 and 85 years old in good health. The specimen was blood. In DNA form, the CDR3 reads TGTGCCATCAGTGGGGACGGGAGGCTTGGAGAGACCCAGTACTTC. Translating it yields CAISGDGRLGETQYF.